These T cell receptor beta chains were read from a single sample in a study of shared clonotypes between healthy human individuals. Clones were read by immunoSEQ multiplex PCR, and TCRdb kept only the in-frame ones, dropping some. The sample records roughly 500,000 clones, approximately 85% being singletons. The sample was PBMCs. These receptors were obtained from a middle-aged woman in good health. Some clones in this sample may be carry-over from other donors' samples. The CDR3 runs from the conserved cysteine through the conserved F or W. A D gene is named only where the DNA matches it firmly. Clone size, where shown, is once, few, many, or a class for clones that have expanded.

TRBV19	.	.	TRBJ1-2	TGTGCCAGTAGTACCCCATGGGGAGACTATGGCTACACCTTC	CASSTPWGDYGYTF
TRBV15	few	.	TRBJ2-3	TGTGCCACCAGCACCAGTGGGAAGCCCACAGATACGCAGTATTTT	CATSTSGKPTDTQYF
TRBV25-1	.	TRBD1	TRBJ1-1	TGTGCCAGCGCCGGGACAGGGGACCAACGGAAAGCTTTCTTT	CASAGTGDQRKAFF
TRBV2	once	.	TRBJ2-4	TGTGCCAGCAGCACTTCGGGACTGGAAAACATTCAGTACTTC	CASSTSGLENIQYF
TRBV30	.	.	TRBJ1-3	TGTGCCTGGAATAATACAGCTACCTCTGGAAACACCATATATTTT	CAWNNTATSGNTIYF
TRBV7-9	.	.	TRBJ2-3	TGTGCCAGCAGCCCAAGGGTACCTCAAGATACGCAGTATTTT	CASSPRVPQDTQYF
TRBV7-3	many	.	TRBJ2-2	TGTGCCAGCAGCCTCGACACGGGTTCTGTAAGGGAGCTGTTTTTT	CASSLDTGSVRELFF
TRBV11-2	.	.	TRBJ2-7	TGTGCCAGCAGCTTAAGCGGATACGAGCAGTACTTC	CASSLSGYEQYF
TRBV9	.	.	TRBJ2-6	TGTGCCAGCAGCCTTTGGAAGTCTGGGGCCAACGTCCTGACTTTC	CASSLWKSGANVLTF
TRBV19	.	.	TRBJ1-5	TGTGCCAGTAGTCTAGCCGGAGTAGTTAGCAATCAGCCCCAGCATTTT	CASSLAGVVSNQPQHF
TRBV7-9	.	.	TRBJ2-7	TGTGCCAGCAGCCCACGTCCGGGGGCAGCCTACGAGCAGTACTTC	CASSPRPGAAYEQYF
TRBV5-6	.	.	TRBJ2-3	TGTGCCAGCAGCTTGGAGTCCTACATGGATACGCAGTATTTT	CASSLESYMDTQYF
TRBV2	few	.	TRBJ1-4	TGTGCCAGCAGGCTATCAGGGGTCCCTAATGAAAAACTGTTTTTT	CASRLSGVPNEKLFF
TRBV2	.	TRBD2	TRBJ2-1	TGTGCCAGCAGTTGGCTAGCGGGCTACAATGAGCAGTTCTTC	CASSWLAGYNEQFF
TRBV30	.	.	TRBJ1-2	TGTGCCTGGGCTGCCGACACGCGAGGGTACTATGGCTACACCTTC	CAWAADTRGYYGYTF
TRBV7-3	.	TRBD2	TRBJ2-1	TGTGCCAGCAGCCGGCGCCTAGCGGGACACAATGAGCAGTTCTTC	CASSRRLAGHNEQFF
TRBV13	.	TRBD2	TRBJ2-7	TGTGCCAGCAGCTCACATGGACTAGCGGGAGGGTACGAGCAGTACTTC	CASSSHGLAGGYEQYF
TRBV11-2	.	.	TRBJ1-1	TGTGCCAGCAGCCCCCTCCTCATGGGCACTGAAGCTTTCTTT	CASSPLLMGTEAFF
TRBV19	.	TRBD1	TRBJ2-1	TGTGCCAGTAGTATAGCAGGGGGCTCCTACAATGAGCAGTTCTTC	CASSIAGGSYNEQFF
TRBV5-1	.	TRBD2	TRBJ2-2	TGCGCCAGCCGGGAGGCCCTAGGCACCGGGGAGCTGTTTTTT	CASREALGTGELFF
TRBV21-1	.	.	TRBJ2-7	TGTGCCATGCTCTGGGGGGAGCAGTACTTC	CAMLWGEQYF
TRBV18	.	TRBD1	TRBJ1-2	TGTGCCAGCTCACCGGCGACAGGGGTTGACTATGGCTACACCTTC	CASSPATGVDYGYTF
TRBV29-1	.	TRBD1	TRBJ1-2	TGCAGCGTGGAGACAGGGGGCGGCTATGGCTACACCTTC	CSVETGGGYGYTF
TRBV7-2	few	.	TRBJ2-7	TGTGCCAGCAGCCCCGTAGTGGGGGGTCCCTACGAGCAGTACTTC	CASSPVVGGPYEQYF
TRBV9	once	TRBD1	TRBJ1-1	TGTGCCAGCAGCCCAGTGGTGACAGGGGGGACTGAAGCTTTCTTT	CASSPVVTGGTEAFF
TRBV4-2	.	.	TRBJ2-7	TGTGCCAGCAGCCATGCCGACGGTGTTTACGAGCAGTACTTC	CASSHADGVYEQYF
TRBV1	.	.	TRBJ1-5	TGCACCAGCAGCCAAGGGTCGAAGGAGAGGTATAGCAATCAGCCCCAGCATTTT	CTSSQGSKERYSNQPQHF
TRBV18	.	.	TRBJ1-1	TGTGCCAGCTCACCACCGGGGTCCTTAATGAACACTGAAGCTTTCTTT	CASSPPGSLMNTEAFF
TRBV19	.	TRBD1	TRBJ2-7	TGTGCCAGTAGTACCACCGGGACAGGGACCTACGAGCAGTACTTC	CASSTTGTGTYEQYF
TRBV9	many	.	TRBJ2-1	TGTGCCAGCTGCACGGGGGCCGGAACCTACAATGAGCAGTTCTTC	CASCTGAGTYNEQFF
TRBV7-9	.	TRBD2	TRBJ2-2	TGTGCCAGCCCCTCCCCGGCTAGCGGGCACACCGGGGAGCTGTTTTTT	CASPSPASGHTGELFF
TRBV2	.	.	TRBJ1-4	TGTGCCAGCCGCGAGTGGTTGGGCAGGGCGTTTCGTGGTGAAAAACTGTTTTTT	CASREWLGRAFRGEKLFF
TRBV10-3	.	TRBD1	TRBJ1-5	TGTGCCATCAGTGAGTCACAGGGGGCGCGGCAGCCCCAGCATTTT	CAISESQGARQPQHF
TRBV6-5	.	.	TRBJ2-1	TGTGCCAGCCCAAAAGTGGGACTCGGCTTCTTC	CASPKVGLGFF
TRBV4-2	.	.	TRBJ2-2	TGTGCCAGCAGCCAGCAAATTCCGGACTTCCCCAGCGCGAACACCGGGGAGCTGTTTTTT	CASSQQIPDFPSANTGELFF
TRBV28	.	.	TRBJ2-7	TGTGCCAGCAGTCGGCATTCTGCTGGAACCTACGAGCAGTACTTC	CASSRHSAGTYEQYF
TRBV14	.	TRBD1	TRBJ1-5	TGTGCCAGCAGCGCGCAGGGGGGTCAGCCCCAGCATTTT	CASSAQGGQPQHF
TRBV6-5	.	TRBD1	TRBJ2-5	TGTGCCAGCAGCCACCCCATAGACAGGGGGTGGCCCCAGTACTTC	CASSHPIDRGWPQYF
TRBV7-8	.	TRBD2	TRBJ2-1	TGTGCCAGCAGCCCCCCGGTGCGGGAGATGGCTTACAATGAGCAGTTCTTC	CASSPPVREMAYNEQFF
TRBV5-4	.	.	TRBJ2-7	TGTGCCAGCAGTCTAGGACGGAGCTCAGTGTACGAGCAGTACTTC	CASSLGRSSVYEQYF
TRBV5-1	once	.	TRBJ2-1	TGCGCCAGCAGCTTGGCCGGGACCTACAATGAGCAGTTCTTC	CASSLAGTYNEQFF
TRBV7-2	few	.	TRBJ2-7	TGTGCCAGCAGCGTACCGGGACTCACCTACGAGCAGTACTTC	CASSVPGLTYEQYF
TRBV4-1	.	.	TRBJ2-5	TGCGCCAGCAGCCAAGATAGGGTCGAAGAGACCCAGTACTTC	CASSQDRVEETQYF
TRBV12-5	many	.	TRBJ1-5	TGTGCTAGTGGTATCTCGGGATTAGGGGGCAATCAGCCCCAGCATTTT	CASGISGLGGNQPQHF
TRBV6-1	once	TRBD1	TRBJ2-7	TGTGCCAGCAGTGTAGACATTACAGGGGGCAGGGAGCAGTACTTC	CASSVDITGGREQYF
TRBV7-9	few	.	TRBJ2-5	TGTGCCAGCAGCTTAAACCAAGAGACCCAGTACTTC	CASSLNQETQYF
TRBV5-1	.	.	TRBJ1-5	TGCGCCAGCAGCTTGGAGGGTCAGCCCCAGCATTTT	CASSLEGQPQHF
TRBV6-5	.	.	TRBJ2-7	TGTGCCAGCAGTTACTCGAGGGCCCCGGGGCGCTACGAGCAGTACTTC	CASSYSRAPGRYEQYF
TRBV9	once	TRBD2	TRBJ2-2	TGTGCCAGCAGCGCCGGACTAGCGGGTCGGACCGGGGAGCTGTTTTTT	CASSAGLAGRTGELFF
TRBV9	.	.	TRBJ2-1	TGTGCCAGCAGCGATCTAGCGCGGAATGAGCAGTTCTTC	CASSDLARNEQFF
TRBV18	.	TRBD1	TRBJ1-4	TGTGCCAGCTCATTGCCAGGGGGCGAATCCGAAAAACTGTTTTTT	CASSLPGGESEKLFF
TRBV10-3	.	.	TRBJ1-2	TGTGCCATCAGTGAGGGAATGGACGGCGCTAACGGCTACACCTTC	CAISEGMDGANGYTF
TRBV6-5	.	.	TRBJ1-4	TGTGCCAGCTCGCAGCAAAATGAAAAACTGTTTTTT	CASSQQNEKLFF
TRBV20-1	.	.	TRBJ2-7	TGCAGTGCTAGATACAAGAGCGAGCAGTACTTC	CSARYKSEQYF
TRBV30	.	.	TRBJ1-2	TGTGCCTGGAGTGATGTGGCTAGCTACACCTTC	CAWSDVASYTF